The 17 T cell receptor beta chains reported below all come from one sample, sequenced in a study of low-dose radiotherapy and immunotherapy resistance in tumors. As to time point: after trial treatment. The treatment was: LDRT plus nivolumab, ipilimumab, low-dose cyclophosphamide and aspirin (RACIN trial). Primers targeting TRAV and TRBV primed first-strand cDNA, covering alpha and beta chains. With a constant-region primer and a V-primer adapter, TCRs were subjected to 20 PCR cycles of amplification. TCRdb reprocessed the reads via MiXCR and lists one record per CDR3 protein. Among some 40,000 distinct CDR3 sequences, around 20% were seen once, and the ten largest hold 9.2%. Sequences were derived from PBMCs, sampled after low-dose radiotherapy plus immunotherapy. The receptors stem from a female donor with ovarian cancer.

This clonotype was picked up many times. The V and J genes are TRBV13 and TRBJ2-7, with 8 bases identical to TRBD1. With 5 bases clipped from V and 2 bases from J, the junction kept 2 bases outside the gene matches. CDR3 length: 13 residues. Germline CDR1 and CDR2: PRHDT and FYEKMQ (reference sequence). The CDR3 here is CASSRDRTYEQYF. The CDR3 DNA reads TGTGCCAGCAGCCGGGACAGGACCTACGAGCAGTACTTC. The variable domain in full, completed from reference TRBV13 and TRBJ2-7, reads AAGVIQSPRHLIKEKRETATLKCYPIPRHDTVYWYQQGPGQDPQFLISFYEKMQSDKGSIPDRFSAQQFSDYHSELNMSSLELGDSALYFCASSRDRTYEQYFGPGTRLTVT.

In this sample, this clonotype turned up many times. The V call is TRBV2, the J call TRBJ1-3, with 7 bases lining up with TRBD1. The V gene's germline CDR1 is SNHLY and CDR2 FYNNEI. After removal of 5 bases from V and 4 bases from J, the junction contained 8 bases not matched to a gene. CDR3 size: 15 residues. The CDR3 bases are TGTGCCAGCAGTAATGAAGGACAGGTCGGAAACACCATATATTTT. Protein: CASSNEGQVGNTIYF.

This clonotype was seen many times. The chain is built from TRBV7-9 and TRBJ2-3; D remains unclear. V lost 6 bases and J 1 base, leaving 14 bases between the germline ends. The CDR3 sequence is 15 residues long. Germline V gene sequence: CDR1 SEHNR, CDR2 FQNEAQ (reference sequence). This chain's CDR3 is CASSPDLERTDTQYF. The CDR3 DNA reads TGTGCCAGCAGTCCCGATCTAGAACGCACAGATACGCAGTATTTT. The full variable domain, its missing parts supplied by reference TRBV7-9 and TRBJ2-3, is DTGVSQNPRHKITKRGQNVTFRCDPISEHNRLYWYRQTLGQGPEFLTYFQNEAQLEKSRLLSDRFSAERPKGSFSTLEIQRTEQGDSAMYLCASSPDLERTDTQYFGPGTRLTVL.

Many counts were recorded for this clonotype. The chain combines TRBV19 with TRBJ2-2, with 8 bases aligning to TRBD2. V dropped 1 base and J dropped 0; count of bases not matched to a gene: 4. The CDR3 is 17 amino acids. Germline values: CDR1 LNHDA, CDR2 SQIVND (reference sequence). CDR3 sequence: CASSIGAGGANTGELFF. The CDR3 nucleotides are TGTGCCAGTAGTATAGGTGCGGGAGGTGCGAACACCGGGGAGCTGTTTTTT.

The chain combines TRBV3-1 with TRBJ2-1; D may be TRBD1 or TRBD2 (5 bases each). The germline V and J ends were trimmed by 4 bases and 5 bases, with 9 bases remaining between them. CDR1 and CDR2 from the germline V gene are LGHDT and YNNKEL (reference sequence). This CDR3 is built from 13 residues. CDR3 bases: TGTGCCAGCAGCCCCGGGACCAACAATGAGCAGTTCTTC. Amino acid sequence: CASSPGTNNEQFF.

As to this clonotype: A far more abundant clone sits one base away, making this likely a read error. The CDR3 bases are TGTGCCAGCTCCCGGCGTGACACTGAAGCTTTCTTT. This sequence encodes CASSRRDTEAFF. The rearrangement uses TRBV18 and TRBJ1-1; D is unresolved. The germline V gene has CDR1 KGHSH and CDR2 LQKENI. CDR3 length: 12 amino acids. V was cut by 6 bases and J by 3 bases, with 8 bases left in between.

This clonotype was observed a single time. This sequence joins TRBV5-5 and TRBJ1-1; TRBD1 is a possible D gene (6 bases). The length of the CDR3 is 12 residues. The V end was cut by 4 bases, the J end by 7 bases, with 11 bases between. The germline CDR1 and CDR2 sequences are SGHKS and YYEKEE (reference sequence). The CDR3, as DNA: TGTGCCAGCAGCGTAGACAGGATTGAAGCTTTCTTT. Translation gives CASSVDRIEAFF.

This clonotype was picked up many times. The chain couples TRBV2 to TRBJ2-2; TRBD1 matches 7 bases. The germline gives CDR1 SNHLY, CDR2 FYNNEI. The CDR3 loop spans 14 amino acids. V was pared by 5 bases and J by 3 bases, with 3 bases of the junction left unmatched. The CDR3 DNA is TGTGCCAGCAGTCGGCAGGGGGACACCGGGGAGCTGTTTTTT. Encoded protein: CASSRQGDTGELFF.

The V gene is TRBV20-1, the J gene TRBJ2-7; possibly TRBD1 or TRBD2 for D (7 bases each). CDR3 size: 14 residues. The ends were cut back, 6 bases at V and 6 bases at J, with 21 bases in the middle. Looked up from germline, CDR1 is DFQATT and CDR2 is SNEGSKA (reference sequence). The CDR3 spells CSALVRDREGEQYF. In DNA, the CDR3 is TGCAGTGCCTTGGTCCGCGACAGGGAGGGCGAGCAGTACTTC.

The DNA of the CDR3 is TGTGCCGCCAGCAAAAACAGGGCCGACAATGAGCAGTTCTTC. This codes for CAASKNRADNEQFF. The chain combines TRBV27 with TRBJ2-1; TRBD1 is a possible D gene (6 bases). V lost 11 bases to trimming and J lost 5 bases, with 19 bases between them. The CDR3 runs 14 residues. CDR1 and CDR2 (germline): MNHEY, SMNVEV (reference sequence).

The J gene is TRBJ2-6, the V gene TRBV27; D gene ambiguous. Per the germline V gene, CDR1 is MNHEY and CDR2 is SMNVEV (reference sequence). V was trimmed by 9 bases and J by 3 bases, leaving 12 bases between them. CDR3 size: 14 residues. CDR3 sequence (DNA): TGTGCCAGTCGGACGGGTGGTGGGGCCAACGTCCTGACTTTC. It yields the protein CASRTGGGANVLTF.

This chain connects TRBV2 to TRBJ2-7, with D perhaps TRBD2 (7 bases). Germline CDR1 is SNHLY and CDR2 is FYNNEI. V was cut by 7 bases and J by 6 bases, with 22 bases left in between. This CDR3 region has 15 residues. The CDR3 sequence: CASITGGRAGVEQYF. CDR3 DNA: TGTGCCAGCATAACGGGGGGCCGGGCAGGGGTCGAGCAGTACTTC.

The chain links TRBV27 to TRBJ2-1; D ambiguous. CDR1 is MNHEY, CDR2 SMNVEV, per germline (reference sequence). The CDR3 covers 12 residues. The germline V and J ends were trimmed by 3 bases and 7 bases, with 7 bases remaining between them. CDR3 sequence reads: CASSFGLNEQFF. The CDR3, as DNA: TGTGCCAGCAGTTTTGGTTTGAATGAGCAGTTCTTC.

The CDR3 DNA sequence: TGTGCCAGCGCTCCAGCGGGGGACTACAATGAGCAGTTCTTC. Its translation: CASAPAGDYNEQFF. The chain combines TRBV6-6 with TRBJ2-1, with 8 bases lining up with TRBD2. V was clipped by 8 bases and J by 3 bases; unmatched bases: 6. The CDR3 contains 14 residues. The germline CDR1 and CDR2 sequences are MNHNY and SVGAGI (reference sequence).

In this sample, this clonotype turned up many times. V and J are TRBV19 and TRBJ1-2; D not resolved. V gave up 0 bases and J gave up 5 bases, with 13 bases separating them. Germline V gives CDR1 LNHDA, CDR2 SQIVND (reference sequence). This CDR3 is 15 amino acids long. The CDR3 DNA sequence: TGTGCCAGTAGTATAGATGGTTCGACGGGTTATGGCTACACCTTC. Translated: CASSIDGSTGYGYTF.

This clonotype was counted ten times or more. CDR3 residues: CASSQTRERTNTGELFF. The CDR3 region has the DNA TGCGCCAGCAGCCAAACGCGTGAGCGGACGAACACCGGGGAGCTGTTTTTT. The V gene is TRBV4-1, the J gene TRBJ2-2, with TRBD2 as a possible D gene (5 bases). Trimming cost V 2 bases and J 0 bases, with 13 bases left between them. This CDR3 comprises 17 residues. The V gene's germline CDR1 is MGHRA and CDR2 YSYEKL.

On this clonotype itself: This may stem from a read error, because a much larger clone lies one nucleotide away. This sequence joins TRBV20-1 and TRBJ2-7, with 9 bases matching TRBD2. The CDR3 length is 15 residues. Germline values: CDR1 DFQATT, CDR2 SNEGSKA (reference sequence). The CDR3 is CSAPYSISGGYEQHF. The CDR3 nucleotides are TGCAGTGCCCCTTACTCAATCAGCGGGGGGTACGAGCAGCACTTC.